The 22 T cell receptor beta chains given below trace back to one sample, sequenced in a study of cytomegalovirus exposure and HLA in healthy donors. A multiplex PCR was run with 60 Vbeta primers and 13 Jbeta primers. The protocol was immunoSEQ multiplex PCR, while the TCRdb copy is restricted to in-frame clones and leaves out a portion. The sample has about 130,000 clones, around four fifths seen once. Sequencing was carried out using PBMCs. Receptor source: a man aged 25-45 years in good health.

This chain joins TRBV29-1 and TRBJ1-1; D gene unclear. Deletions cut 6 bases from V and 1 base from J, with 6 bases between. The CDR3 has 11 residues. Germline lookup yields CDR1 SQVTM and CDR2 ANQGSEA. CDR3 sequence reads: CSVPRNTEAFF. The CDR3 DNA reads as TGCAGCGTCCCCCGGAACACTGAAGCTTTCTTT. Full variable domain (rest looked up from reference TRBV29-1 and TRBJ1-1): SAVISQKPSRDICQRGTSLTIQCQVDSQVTMMFWYRQQPGQSLTLIATANQGSEATYESGFVIDKFPISRPNLTFSTLTVSNMSPEDSSIYLCSVPRNTEAFFGQGTRLTVV.

The CDR3 DNA reads as TGCAGCGTTGTGGGACAGACCTTGAACACTGAAGCTTTCTTT. Protein: CSVVGQTLNTEAFF. J is TRBJ1-1 and V is TRBV29-1; 7 nucleotides agree with TRBD1. V shed 4 bases and J 0 bases; nucleotides not matched to a gene: 5. The germline gives CDR1 SQVTM, CDR2 ANQGSEA. The CDR3 covers 14 residues.

In its sample, this clone was seen once. This chain uses TRBV11-2 with TRBJ2-1; TRBD2 matches at 10 bases. From germline, CDR1 is SGHAT and CDR2 FQNNGV. There are 17 residues in the CDR3. V was clipped by 0 bases and J by 6 bases; unmatched bases: 8. Written as DNA, the CDR3 is TGTGCCAGCAGCTTAGATTGGTCTAGCGGGAGTGCCAATGAGCAGTTCTTC. Protein product: CASSLDWSSGSANEQFF. Full variable domain (missing parts from reference TRBV11-2 and TRBJ2-1): EAGVAQSPRYKIIEKRQSVAFWCNPISGHATLYWYQQILGQGPKLLIQFQNNGVVDDSQLPKDRFSAERLKGVDSTLKIQPAKLEDSAVYLCASSLDWSSGSANEQFFGPGTRLTVL.

The chain recombines TRBV27 with TRBJ2-5; TRBD1 matches at 10 bases. V lost 3 bases, J lost 11 bases, and 12 bases stayed unmatched. The CDR3 is 15 residues long. Germline V gene data show CDR1 as MNHEY and CDR2 as SMNVEV (reference sequence). The CDR3 DNA sequence: TGTGCCAGCAGTTTCGGGGACAGGGGCGTGGGAGGGCAGTACTTC. It is translated as CASSFGDRGVGGQYF.

The chain couples TRBV19 to TRBJ1-6, with 7 bases matching TRBD1. The CDR3 consists of 13 residues. The V gene's germline CDR1 is LNHDA and CDR2 SQIVND (reference sequence). V shed 10 bases and J 10 bases; nucleotides not matched to a gene: 10. In DNA form, the CDR3 reads TGTGCCACGACCGACAGGGCGGGATCACCCCTCCACTTT. Encoded protein: CATTDRAGSPLHF.

This clone was picked up a small number of times. The CDR3: CASSKGGGGDRGRDTEAFF. CDR3 bases: TGTGCCAGCAGCAAAGGCGGCGGCGGGGACAGGGGGCGGGACACTGAAGCTTTCTTT. The chain uses TRBV21-1 and TRBJ1-1; the D segment call TRBD1 is taken from the table without a DNA check. TRBV21-1 is a pseudogene. The CDR3 has 19 amino acids.

There are a few counts of this clone. The chain is built from TRBV5-6 and TRBJ2-2, with 7 bases that match TRBD1. The germline CDR1 and CDR2 sequences are SGHDT and YYEEEE. This CDR3 spans 14 amino acids. The ends lost 2 bases at V and 4 bases at J; junction bases unmatched: 2. CDR3 bases: TGTGCCAGCAGCTTCGGGACAGTCACCGGGGAGCTGTTTTTT. Amino acids: CASSFGTVTGELFF.

The table lists this clone with a few counts. J is TRBJ1-1 and V is TRBV7-8; 7 nucleotides match TRBD1. The length of the CDR3 is 16 residues. The germline CDR1 and CDR2 sequences are SGHVS and FQNEAQ. After removal of 2 bases from V and 1 base from J, the junction contained 7 bases not matched to a gene. CDR3 in amino acids: CASSLNPDRANTEAFF. The CDR3 region has the DNA TGTGCCAGCAGCTTAAACCCCGACAGGGCGAACACTGAAGCTTTCTTT. Together with reference TRBV7-8 and TRBJ1-1, the CDR3 gives the full variable domain: GAGVSQSPRYKVAKRGQDVALRCDPISGHVSLFWYQQALGQGPEFLTYFQNEAQLDKSGLPSDRFFAERPEGSVSTLKIQRTQQEDSAVYLCASSLNPDRANTEAFFGQGTRLTVV.

This clone was counted once. J is TRBJ2-5 and V is TRBV5-4, with D tentatively TRBD1 (6 bases). V gave up 4 bases and J gave up 1 base, with 8 bases separating them. The CDR3 runs to 13 residues. Germline CDR1 SGHNT, CDR2 YYREEE (reference sequence). CDR3 coding DNA: TGTGCCAGCAGCCAGGGGCCCCAAGAGACCCAGTACTTC. As protein: CASSQGPQETQYF.

This sequence joins TRBV25-1 and TRBJ2-1; maybe TRBD2 (6 bases). From germline, CDR1 is MGHDK and CDR2 SYGVNS. V was clipped by 4 bases and J by 6 bases, with 16 bases between them. This CDR3 spans 15 amino acids. The CDR3, as DNA: TGTGCCAGCAGTGGGGGACTCGCCACCCTCAATGAGCAGTTCTTC. Its protein is CASSGGLATLNEQFF.

The genes are TRBV6-6 and TRBJ1-2; D remains ambiguous. Germline V gene lookup returns CDR1 MNHNY and CDR2 SVGAGI (reference sequence). The V end was cut by 5 bases, the J end by 8 bases, with 15 bases between. This CDR3 comprises 13 residues. In nucleotides, the CDR3 is TGTGCCAGCAGTGGGCCCGGAATTTCGGGCTACACCTTC. Protein sequence: CASSGPGISGYTF.

This clone was picked up one time. The V call is TRBV27, the J call TRBJ2-3; TRBD1 matches at 7 bases. CDR1 is MNHEY and CDR2 is SMNVEV in the germline V gene (reference sequence). The CDR3 extends over 16 amino acids. Trimming removed 1 base from V and 2 bases from J; junction bases left unmatched: 6. CDR3 amino acids: CASSLFHDRDTDTQYF. In nucleotides, the CDR3 is TGTGCCAGCAGTTTATTCCACGACAGGGACACAGATACGCAGTATTTT.

The chain joins TRBV2 to TRBJ2-6, with TRBD1 matching 9 bases. Germline CDR1 reads SNHLY; CDR2 reads FYNNEI. This CDR3 contains 15 residues. V lost 6 bases to trimming and J lost 2 bases; unmatched junction nucleotides: 2. The CDR3 bases are TGTGCCAGCAGACAGGGGGCGGCTGGGGCCAACGTCCTGACTTTC. Its protein is CASRQGAAGANVLTF.

The gene calls are TRBV19 and TRBJ2-3, with D unresolved. Germline V gene data show CDR1 as LNHDA and CDR2 as SQIVND (reference sequence). V was shortened by 5 bases and J by 0 bases, with 9 bases between the two germline ends. The CDR3 has 14 amino acids. The DNA for the CDR3 is TGTGCCAGTAGTCACGACGGGAGCACAGATACGCAGTATTTT. Translating gives CASSHDGSTDTQYF.

The V call is TRBV4-1, the J call TRBJ2-1; D ambiguous. The V end lost 0 bases, the J end lost 7 bases, and 19 bases lay between the germline ends. CDR1 and CDR2 (germline): MGHRA, YSYEKL. CDR3 length: 17 residues. In DNA form, the CDR3 reads TGCGCCAGCAGCCAAGATGGCCTAGGATGGGTCAGAAATGAGCAGTTCTTC. Amino acid sequence: CASSQDGLGWVRNEQFF.

The genes are TRBV19 and TRBJ2-1, with 8 bases fitting TRBD2. With 7 bases clipped from V and 8 bases from J, the junction kept 10 bases outside the gene matches. The CDR3 totals 14 residues. Germline V gives CDR1 LNHDA, CDR2 SQIVND (reference sequence). This chain's CDR3 is CASTREGLIDEQFF. The DNA for the CDR3 is TGTGCCAGTACCCGGGAGGGCCTTATCGATGAGCAGTTCTTC.

The chain couples TRBV5-1 to TRBJ2-5; a possible D gene is TRBD2 (6 bases). The germline V gene encodes CDR1 SGHRS and CDR2 YFSETQ. V was cut by 0 bases and J by 5 bases, with 11 bases left in between. The CDR3 contains 14 residues. The chain's CDR3 is CASSLVASAETQYF. The CDR3, as DNA: TGCGCCAGCAGCTTGGTCGCTAGCGCGGAGACCCAGTACTTC.

This chain uses TRBV5-6 with TRBJ1-6; no reliable D call. Trimming took off 0 bases at V and 9 bases at J, with 16 bases between the two ends. The germline CDR1 and CDR2 sequences are SGHDT and YYEEEE. CDR3 length equals 16 residues. CDR3 sequence (DNA): TGTGCCAGCAGCTTGGCGTTTATGGGAGAGAGTTCACCCCTCCACTTT. As protein: CASSLAFMGESSPLHF.

This clone was recorded only once. The V and J genes are TRBV10-1 and TRBJ2-7; 10 nucleotides align to TRBD2. CDR1 is WNHNN, CDR2 SYGVQD, per germline (reference sequence). The ends lost 8 bases at V and 0 bases at J; junction bases unmatched: 16. This CDR3 comprises 18 residues. The CDR3 DNA reads TGCGCCAGCCCGTATCTCCCGACTAGCGGGCAAAGCTCCTACGAGCAGTACTTC. It is translated as CASPYLPTSGQSSYEQYF.

The V call is TRBV5-1, the J call TRBJ2-5, with D possibly being TRBD1 (5 bases). Germline assignment: CDR1 SGHRS and CDR2 YFSETQ. The V and J ends lost 3 bases and 2 bases respectively, with 17 bases between them. The CDR3 extends over 16 amino acids. The CDR3 loop is CASSSGPQESQETQYF. In DNA, the CDR3 is TGCGCCAGCAGCTCGGGCCCACAGGAATCTCAAGAGACCCAGTACTTC. Full variable domain (outside the CDR3, taken from reference TRBV5-1 and TRBJ2-5): KAGVTQTPRYLIKTRGQQVTLSCSPISGHRSVSWYQQTPGQGLQFLFEYFSETQRNKGNFPGRFSGRQFSNSRSEMNVSTLELGDSALYLCASSSGPQESQETQYFGPGTRLLVL.

The chain recombines TRBV6-6 with TRBJ2-7; 8 positions match TRBD1. CDR1 is MNHNY, CDR2 SVGAGI, per germline (reference sequence). V shed 0 bases, J shed 0 bases, and the junction held 4 bases outside the gene matches. The CDR3 spans 16 residues. Written as DNA, the CDR3 is TGTGCCAGCAGTTACTCGAGGGACAGGAGCTCCTACGAGCAGTACTTC. It specifies CASSYSRDRSSYEQYF.

The chain couples TRBV5-6 to TRBJ1-1; D unclear. The V end lost 1 base, the J end lost 6 bases, and 10 bases lay between the germline ends. The germline V gene encodes CDR1 SGHDT and CDR2 YYEEEE. This CDR3 spans 13 amino acids. CDR3 sequence: CASSLLLGAEAFF. In nucleotides, the CDR3 is TGTGCCAGCAGCTTGCTGCTCGGGGCTGAAGCTTTCTTT.